This T cell receptor (beta chain) is from a study of post-analysis software for immune sequencing data. Study information: Relapsing-remitting, secondary progressive and progressive-relapsing forms made up the multiple sclerosis disease courses. Findings and caveats of the study: Five or six TRBV segments were significantly more frequent in patients than in controls. TRBV5-6, TRBV5-1 and TRBV20-1 were among these segments.

The authors incorporated unique molecular identifiers into the TCR beta cDNA libraries. TCRdb passed the PCR reads through MiXCR, listing each CDR3 protein once. The table lists about 400,000 distinct CDR3 sequences, roughly 35% of them singletons. On this clonotype itself: What it binds is unknown.

V lost 0 bases to trimming and J lost 3 bases; unmatched junction nucleotides: 2. Germline CDR1 LNHNV, CDR2 YYDKDF (reference sequence). CDR3 size: 15 residues. Sequences were obtained from blood. The receptor was isolated from a girl between 5 and 17 years old with multiple sclerosis. This sequence joins TRBV15 and TRBJ2-1; 7 nucleotides match TRBD2. For the CDR3, the DNA is TGTGCCACCAGCAGAGATTGGGACTACTACAATGAGCAGTTCTTC. Residues: CATSRDWDYYNEQFF.